Listed here are 28 T cell receptor beta chains from one sample, sequenced in a study of graft-versus-host responses after intestinal transplantation. Generated by immunoSEQ multiplex PCR, the TCRdb table keeps only in-frame clones and is missing some. The sample has some 62,000 clones, 90% to 95% seen once. These receptors are not linked to any known antigen. The specimen comprised unstimulated CD8+ T cells sorted from spleen or lymph node cells, sampled before transplant. The receptor set was obtained from a human donor who was the organ donor for an intestinal transplant.

This chain links TRBV6-4 with TRBJ2-3, with TRBD2 identical over 7 bases. The CDR3 consists of 14 residues. Germline V CDR1 and CDR2: MRHNA, SNTAGT. The ends lost 3 bases at V and 5 bases at J; junction bases unmatched: 5. In nucleotides, the CDR3 is TGTGCCAGCAGTGAAGGACTAGGAGTAGATACGCAGTATTTT. It codes for CASSEGLGVDTQYF.

The chain is built from TRBV28 and TRBJ2-3; 7 bases match TRBD1. V lost 0 bases, J lost 1 base, and 10 bases stayed unmatched. The CDR3 covers 18 residues. CDR1 is MDHEN, CDR2 SYDVKM, per germline. This CDR3 is CASSLCPWQGDCTDTQYF. The CDR3 region has the DNA TGTGCCAGCAGTTTATGCCCTTGGCAGGGGGATTGCACAGATACGCAGTATTTT.

The chain carries TRBV9 and TRBJ1-2, with a tentative D call TRBD1 (6 bases). Per the germline V gene, CDR1 is SGDLS and CDR2 is YYNGEE. Between the trimmed V and J ends, which lost 0 bases and 8 bases, there was a span of 20 bases. This CDR3 region has 16 residues. This chain's CDR3 is CASSVDEGGAQEGYTF. The CDR3 DNA reads TGTGCCAGCAGCGTAGACGAGGGGGGGGCGCAGGAAGGCTACACCTTC.

This rearrangement joins TRBV9 to TRBJ2-1; 15 bases align to TRBD2. The germline CDR1 and CDR2 sequences are SGDLS and YYNGEE. The CDR3 loop spans 18 amino acids. With V trimmed by 3 bases and J by 5 bases, 9 bases remained unmatched. DNA for the CDR3: TGTGCCAGCAGCGCATCCAGGACTAGCGGGAGGGCGAACAATGAGCAGTTCTTC. Encoded protein: CASSASRTSGRANNEQFF.

The V gene is TRBV28, the J gene TRBJ1-4; no firm D call. The CDR3 runs 14 residues. Trimming cost V 6 bases and J 6 bases, with 14 bases left between them. Per the germline V gene, CDR1 is MDHEN and CDR2 is SYDVKM. DNA for the CDR3: TGTGCCAGCAGCCGAGGGAATGAGGATGAAAAACTGTTTTTT. Translation: CASSRGNEDEKLFF.

This clone was observed a handful of times. The genes are TRBV4-1 and TRBJ1-1; weak D call: TRBD1 (5 bases). V lost 6 bases to trimming and J lost 7 bases, with 9 bases between them. The CDR3 is 11 residues long. The germline gives CDR1 MGHRA, CDR2 YSYEKL. The CDR3 spells CASRDNDEAFF. As DNA, the CDR3 is TGCGCCAGCAGGGACAATGATGAAGCTTTCTTT.

The genes are TRBV7-3 and TRBJ2-2; D might be TRBD2 (5 bases). Germline V gene lookup returns CDR1 SGHTA and CDR2 FQGTGA. V was pared by 5 bases and J by 6 bases, with 10 bases between. The CDR3 has 13 amino acids. The CDR3 spells CASSTSAAGELFF. For the CDR3, the DNA is TGTGCCAGCAGCACTAGTGCCGCCGGGGAGCTGTTTTTT. The full variable domain, rest sourced from reference TRBV7-3 and TRBJ2-2, is GAGVSQTPSNKVTEKGKYVELRCDPISGHTALYWYRQSLGQGPEFLIYFQGTGAADDSGLPNDRFFAVRPEGSVSTLKIQRTERGDSAVYLCASSTSAAGELFFGEGSRLTVL.

The V gene is TRBV10-2, the J gene TRBJ2-1; D might be TRBD2 (6 bases). The CDR3 totals 15 residues. Between the trimmed V and J ends, which lost 3 bases and 6 bases, there was a span of 15 bases. The germline gives CDR1 WSHSY, CDR2 SAAADI. The DNA for the CDR3 is TGCGCCAGCAGTGATCCGGGGAGGTGGGGCAATGAGCAGTTCTTC. Amino acid sequence: CASSDPGRWGNEQFF.

The CDR3 DNA reads TGCGCCAGCAGCCAAGGACTGTCCACCTACGAGCAGTACTTC. It yields the protein CASSQGLSTYEQYF. V and J are TRBV4-3 and TRBJ2-7, with no clear D. The V end was cut by 1 base, the J end by 2 bases, with 9 bases between. The CDR3 extends over 14 amino acids. The germline gives CDR1 LGHNA, CDR2 YSLEER.

This clone showed up just a few times. This chain uses TRBV30 with TRBJ2-7; TRBD2 is a possible D gene (6 bases). The germline gives CDR1 GTSNPN, CDR2 SVGIG (reference sequence). The CDR3 loop spans 14 amino acids. Trimming shortened V by 2 bases and J by 0 bases, and 11 bases separated the two germline ends. The CDR3 protein is CAWSTSGPSYEQYF. The CDR3 coding sequence is TGTGCCTGGAGTACCAGCGGGCCCTCCTACGAGCAGTACTTC.

This clone was seen more than once but under ten times. The genes are TRBV5-6 and TRBJ2-7, with a possible D match to TRBD1 (6 bases). Germline-derived CDR1 and CDR2 are SGHDT and YYEEEE. The V end was cut by 0 bases, the J end by 6 bases, with 10 bases between. This CDR3 has 13 residues. CDR3 DNA sequence: TGTGCCAGCAGCTTGGCCTGGGGGCGCGAGCAGTACTTC. Residues: CASSLAWGREQYF.

The chain recombines TRBV6-6 with TRBJ1-1; D is unresolved. Germline V lookup: CDR1 MNHNY, CDR2 SVGAGI (reference sequence). V was clipped by 6 bases and J by 0 bases, with 8 bases between them. The CDR3 length is 13 residues. In nucleotides, the CDR3 is TGTGCCAGCAGCCCCGGTTTGAACACTGAAGCTTTCTTT. It yields the protein CASSPGLNTEAFF.

V and J are TRBV27 and TRBJ2-1, with 10 bases fitting TRBD2. The germline CDR1 and CDR2 sequences are MNHEY and SMNVEV (reference sequence). Trimming removed 7 bases from V and 6 bases from J; junction bases left unmatched: 15. The CDR3 covers 17 residues. The CDR3 region is CASTPQISGRASNEQFF. In DNA, the CDR3 is TGTGCCAGCACTCCTCAGATCAGCGGGAGGGCCTCCAATGAGCAGTTCTTC.

On this clone: Because the CDR3's place on the DNA is in doubt, the DNA is left out and the CDR3 is given as listed by TCRdb. The genes are TRBV1 and TRBJ2-1; the table's D gene call, TRBD2, was not cross checked with the DNA. TRBV1 is an annotated pseudogene. The CDR3 is made up of 17 amino acids, end residues included. CDR3 amino acids: CTSSRGRWVAGGNEQFF.

CDR3 amino acids: CASSLVLAGGTSPLHF. The DNA of the CDR3 is TGTGCCAGCAGCTTAGTTCTGGCAGGGGGTACTTCACCCCTCCACTTT. The rearrangement links TRBV13 to TRBJ1-6; TRBD1 aligns across 7 bases. Trimming cost V 1 base and J 9 bases; bases outside gene matches: 9. Germline CDR1 PRHDT, CDR2 FYEKMQ (reference sequence). CDR3 size: 16 residues.

This clone came up a few times. The chain recombines TRBV29-1 with TRBJ1-1; D is possibly TRBD1 (5 bases). Trimming stripped 7 bases from V and 1 base from J, with 7 bases between. The CDR3 runs 11 residues. Germline V CDR1 and CDR2: SQVTM, ANQGSEA. The CDR3 coding sequence is TGCAGCGGCGGACAGAACACTGAAGCTTTCTTT. Translated, it gives CSGGQNTEAFF.

The chain uses TRBV7-8 and TRBJ2-1; 10 nucleotides match TRBD2. V shed 5 bases, J shed 0 bases, and the junction held 16 bases outside the gene matches. CDR3 length: 20 amino acids. Germline values: CDR1 SGHVS, CDR2 FQNEAQ. CDR3 sequence reads: CASSVPGGLAPRTSYNEQFF. In nucleotides, the CDR3 is TGTGCCAGCAGCGTCCCCGGGGGACTAGCGCCCCGAACCTCCTACAATGAGCAGTTCTTC.

The rearrangement joins TRBV6-1 to TRBJ2-2; TRBD1 agrees at 7 bases. Germline values: CDR1 MNHNS, CDR2 SASEGT. The CDR3 has 18 residues. V gave up 4 bases and J gave up 0 bases; unmatched junction bases: 11. The CDR3 here is CASSGYLDRVSNTGELFF. CDR3 DNA sequence: TGTGCCAGCAGTGGGTACCTCGACAGGGTATCGAACACCGGGGAGCTGTTTTTT.

In DNA, the CDR3 is TGTGCCAGTTCTAGGGATAAGCGGGAGTTGTGGGAGACCCAGTACTTC. Residues: CASSRDKRELWETQYF. This chain connects TRBV7-8 to TRBJ2-5, with TRBD2 identical over 8 bases. J was trimmed by 5 bases and V by 9 bases; bases with no gene match: 17. CDR3 size: 16 residues. Germline V gene sequence: CDR1 SGHVS, CDR2 FQNEAQ.

This chain joins TRBV28 and TRBJ2-5, with 7 bases matching TRBD2. V shed 5 bases, J shed 0 bases, and the junction held 6 bases outside the gene matches. The CDR3 loop spans 15 amino acids. CDR1 and CDR2 (germline): MDHEN, SYDVKM. The CDR3 region is CASSGKGGHQETQYF. CDR3 nucleotides: TGTGCCAGCAGTGGGAAGGGAGGGCACCAAGAGACCCAGTACTTC.

The chain carries TRBV11-2 and TRBJ2-7; TRBD1 agrees at 9 bases. Trimming took 5 bases from V and 0 from J; bases not matched to a gene: 8. The CDR3 length is 16 residues. Germline loops: CDR1 SGHAT, CDR2 FQNNGV. The CDR3: CASSAWEGQGSYEQYF. The DNA for the CDR3 is TGTGCCAGCAGCGCATGGGAGGGACAGGGCTCCTACGAGCAGTACTTC.

J is TRBJ2-7 and V is TRBV5-6, with TRBD1 as a possible D gene (5 bases). CDR1 is SGHDT and CDR2 is YYEEEE in the germline V gene. V was shortened by 0 bases and J by 2 bases, with 12 bases between the two germline ends. The CDR3 consists of 15 residues. The CDR3, as DNA: TGTGCCAGCAGCTTGGCCGGGCAGGGTGCCTACGAGCAGTACTTC. This codes for CASSLAGQGAYEQYF.

The chain is built from TRBV7-8 and TRBJ2-1; 10 bases fit TRBD1. This CDR3 has 18 amino acids. Per germline, CDR1 SGHVS and CDR2 FQNEAQ. V shed 5 bases, J shed 4 bases, and the junction held 14 bases outside the gene matches. CDR3: CASSPAGTGVPPYNEQFF. CDR3 sequence (DNA): TGTGCCAGCAGCCCCGCCGGGACAGGGGTCCCCCCTTACAATGAGCAGTTCTTC.

The chain uses TRBV6-1 and TRBJ2-7; TRBD2 is a possible D gene (6 bases). The CDR3 runs to 16 residues. Germline CDR1 reads MNHNS; CDR2 reads SASEGT. V was shortened by 3 bases and J by 3 bases, with 18 bases between the two germline ends. The CDR3 loop is CASSDSSSRELYEQYF. The CDR3 DNA is TGTGCCAGCAGTGATTCCTCTAGCCGGGAGCTCTACGAGCAGTACTTC.

The rearrangement links TRBV19 to TRBJ2-3; no firm D call. This CDR3 contains 15 residues. Germline V CDR1 and CDR2: LNHDA, SQIVND (reference sequence). Trimming stripped 1 base from V and 4 bases from J, with 12 bases between. The CDR3 nucleotides read TGTGCCAGTAGTATAGCGCTTAGAGCCCCAGATACGCAGTATTTT. It encodes CASSIALRAPDTQYF.

The chain couples TRBV2 to TRBJ1-1; 7 nucleotides align to TRBD1. V shed 6 bases, J shed 5 bases, and the junction held 9 bases outside the gene matches. The CDR3 spans 14 residues. The germline CDR1 and CDR2 sequences are SNHLY and FYNNEI. CDR3 nucleotides: TGTGCCAGCAGGGCTGGACAGGCGGCGACTGAAGCTTTCTTT. Its translation: CASRAGQAATEAFF.

V and J are TRBV5-6 and TRBJ1-2; D is perhaps TRBD1 (5 bases). The CDR3 runs to 14 residues. CDR1 SGHDT and CDR2 YYEEEE come from the germline V gene. V lost 4 bases, J lost 4 bases, and 14 bases lay in between. The DNA for the CDR3 is TGTGCCAGCAGCCTCGGCCGGGGGGTCTATGGCTACACCTTC. Its protein product is CASSLGRGVYGYTF.

The chain couples TRBV6-1 to TRBJ1-1, with 7 nucleotides matching TRBD1. CDR1 is MNHNS and CDR2 is SASEGT in the germline V gene. With V trimmed by 7 bases and J by 3 bases, 5 bases remained unmatched. The CDR3 totals 13 residues. The CDR3 DNA follows: TGTGCCAGCACCCGGGACAGTCACACTGAAGCTTTCTTT. Encoded protein: CASTRDSHTEAFF.